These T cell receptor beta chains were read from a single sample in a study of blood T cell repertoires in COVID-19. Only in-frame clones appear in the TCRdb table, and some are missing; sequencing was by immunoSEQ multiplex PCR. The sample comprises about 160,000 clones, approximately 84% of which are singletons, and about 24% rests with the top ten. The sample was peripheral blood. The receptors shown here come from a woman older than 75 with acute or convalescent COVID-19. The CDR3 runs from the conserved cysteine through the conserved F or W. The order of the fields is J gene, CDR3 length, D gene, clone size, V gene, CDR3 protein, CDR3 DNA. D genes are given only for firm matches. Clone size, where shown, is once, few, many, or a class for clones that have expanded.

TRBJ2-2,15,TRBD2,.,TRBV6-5,CASRREGLGTGELFF,TGTGCCAGCCGGCGGGAGGGCCTCGGCACCGGGGAGCTGTTTTTT
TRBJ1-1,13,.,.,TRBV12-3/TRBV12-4,CASSLPVYTEAFF,TGTGCCAGCAGTTTACCAGTTTACACTGAAGCTTTCTTT
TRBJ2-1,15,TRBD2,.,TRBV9,CASSPSSGSYNEQFF,TGTGCCAGCAGCCCTTCTAGCGGATCCTACAATGAGCAGTTCTTC
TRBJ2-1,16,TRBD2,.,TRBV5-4,CASSLDPSGVYNEQFF,TGTGCCAGCAGCTTGGATCCTAGCGGGGTTTACAATGAGCAGTTCTTC
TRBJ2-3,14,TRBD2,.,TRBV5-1,CASSPGLAEDTQYF,TGCGCCAGCAGCCCTGGACTAGCCGAGGATACGCAGTATTTT
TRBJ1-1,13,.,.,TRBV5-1,CASSGQQNTEAFF,TGCGCCAGCAGCGGACAGCAGAACACTGAAGCTTTCTTT
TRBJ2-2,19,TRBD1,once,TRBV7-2,CASSFYPGTGSPGTGELFF,TGTGCCAGCAGCTTCTATCCCGGGACAGGGTCCCCCGGAACCGGGGAGCTGTTTTTT
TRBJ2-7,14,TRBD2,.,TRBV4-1,CASSQILAGYEQYF,TGCGCCAGCAGCCAAATCCTAGCGGGATACGAGCAGTACTTC
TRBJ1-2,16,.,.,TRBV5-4,CASSPGFQGPENGYTF,TGTGCCAGCAGCCCCGGATTCCAGGGGCCGGAAAATGGCTACACCTTC
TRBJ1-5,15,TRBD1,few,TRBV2,CASSEANDREQPQHF,TGTGCCAGCAGTGAAGCGAATGACAGGGAACAGCCCCAGCATTTT
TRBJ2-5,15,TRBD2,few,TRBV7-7,CASSLFERGQETQYF,TGTGCCAGCAGTTTGTTTGAGCGGGGCCAAGAGACCCAGTACTTC
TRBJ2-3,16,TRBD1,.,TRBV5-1,CASSYTGDPPTDTQYF,TGCGCCAGCAGCTACACAGGGGACCCCCCGACAGATACGCAGTATTTT
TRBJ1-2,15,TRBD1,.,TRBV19,CASKGQDRGRRGYTF,TGTGCCAGTAAAGGGCAGGACAGGGGAAGACGGGGCTACACCTTC
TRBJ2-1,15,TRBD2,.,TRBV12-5,CASLRAGGSYNEQFF,TGTGCTAGCCTTAGAGCGGGAGGGTCCTACAATGAGCAGTTCTTC
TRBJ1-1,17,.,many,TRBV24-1,CATSVYREGKVWTEAFF,TGTGCCACCAGTGTCTACAGGGAAGGCAAAGTATGGACTGAAGCTTTCTTT
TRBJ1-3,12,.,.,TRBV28,CASSSATGQEYF,TGTGCCAGCAGTTCTGCGACGGGACAAGAATATTTT
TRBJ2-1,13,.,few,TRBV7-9,CASSPQINNEQFF,TGTGCCAGCAGCCCGCAGATTAACAATGAGCAGTTCTTC
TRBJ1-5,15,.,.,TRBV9,CASSAGGYSNQPQHF,TGTGCCAGCAGCGCCGGGGGGTATAGCAATCAGCCCCAGCATTTT
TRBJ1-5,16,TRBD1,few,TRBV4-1,CASSQDRGQGTQPQHF,TGCGCCAGCAGCCAAGATAGGGGACAGGGGACTCAGCCCCAGCATTTT
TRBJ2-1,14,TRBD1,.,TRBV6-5,CASSYFLQGSEQFF,TGTGCCAGCAGTTACTTTCTACAGGGGTCTGAGCAGTTCTTC
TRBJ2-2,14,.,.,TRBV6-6,CASSYSREAGELFF,TGTGCCAGCAGTTACTCGAGAGAGGCCGGGGAGCTGTTTTTT
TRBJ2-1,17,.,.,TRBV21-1,CASSSRLRGNSDNEQFF,TGTGCCAGCAGCAGCCGACTAAGAGGGAACTCGGACAATGAGCAGTTCTTC
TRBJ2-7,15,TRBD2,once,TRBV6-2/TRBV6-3,CASSQGLAGWYEQYF,TGTGCCAGCAGCCAAGGACTAGCGGGGTGGTACGAGCAGTACTTC
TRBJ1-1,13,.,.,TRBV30,CAWSVQGWDEAFF,TGTGCCTGGAGTGTACAGGGCTGGGATGAAGCTTTCTTT
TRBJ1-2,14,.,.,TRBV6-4,CASSDPSQGRGYTF,TGTGCCAGCAGTGATCCATCACAGGGTCGCGGCTACACCTTC
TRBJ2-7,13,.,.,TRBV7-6,CASSLGGPGEQYF,TGTGCCAGCAGCTTAGGAGGGCCAGGAGAGCAGTACTTC